A single sample is the source of the 30 T cell receptor beta chains below, sequenced in a study of vaccination effects on CD4 cells after COVID-19. Cells that had been cultured for ten to eleven days were the source of isolated CD4+ T cells. The person acquired a PCR-confirmed SARS-CoV-2 infection between March and December 2020. Subjects were given two BNT162b2 or mRNA-1273 vaccine doses. The protocol was immunoSEQ multiplex PCR, while the TCRdb copy is restricted to in-frame clones and leaves out a portion. There are around 44,000 clones in the sample; over 65% occur only once, and 3% to 4% lies in the top ten. For these TCRs, the target antigens are not known. Sequencing used CD4+ T cells from PBMCs cultured without peptide, obtained after COVID-19 vaccination. The source of these receptors is a human donor who had a prior SARS-CoV-2 infection.

V and J are TRBV10-1 and TRBJ1-5, with no clear D. CDR1 WNHNN and CDR2 SYGVQD come from the germline V gene (reference sequence). The CDR3 spans 13 residues. The V gene lost 11 bases and the J gene lost 2 bases, with 13 bases spanning the gap. CDR3 loop: CAVRKAGNQPQHF. The CDR3 nucleotides read TGCGCCGTTAGAAAGGCGGGCAATCAGCCCCAGCATTTT.

V is TRBV19 and J is TRBJ2-2; 8 bases align to TRBD2. Germline loops: CDR1 LNHDA, CDR2 SQIVND (reference sequence). The junction had 19 bases not matched to a gene; V was cut back by 8 bases and J by 5 bases. This CDR3 is built from 18 residues. Here the CDR3 reads CASGARRGASLRTGELFF. In nucleotides, the CDR3 is TGTGCCAGTGGGGCTCGGCGGGGGGCCTCCTTGAGGACCGGGGAGCTGTTTTTT. Full variable domain (missing parts from reference TRBV19 and TRBJ2-2): DGGITQSPKYLFRKEGQNVTLSCEQNLNHDAMYWYRQDPGQGLRLIYYSQIVNDFQKGDIAEGYSVSREKKESFPLTVTSAQKNPTAFYLCASGARRGASLRTGELFFGEGSRLTVL.

The rearrangement joins TRBV9 to TRBJ1-2; tentatively, D is TRBD1 (6 bases). V dropped 7 bases and J dropped 2 bases, with 12 bases sitting between them. The CDR3 runs to 13 residues. CDR1 is SGDLS and CDR2 is YYNGEE in the germline V gene. The CDR3 loop is CASRGHRNYGYTF. In DNA, the CDR3 is TGTGCCAGCCGGGGGCATAGGAACTATGGCTACACCTTC.

This clone has more than one count but fewer than ten. The J gene is TRBJ2-7, the V gene TRBV29-1, with D possibly TRBD2 on 5 matching bases. Trimming took off 8 bases at V and 0 bases at J, with 8 bases between the two ends. Germline CDR1 reads SQVTM; CDR2 reads ANQGSEA. The CDR3 is 11 amino acids. CDR3 sequence: CSFTSSYEQYF. The CDR3 nucleotides read TGCAGCTTCACTAGCTCCTACGAGCAGTACTTC.

The chain employs TRBV4-2 and TRBJ1-3; perhaps TRBD1 as D (5 bases). V was pared by 3 bases and J by 4 bases, with 19 bases between. Germline CDR1 reads LGHNA; CDR2 reads YNFKEQ. The CDR3 covers 17 residues. The CDR3 region is CASSHPAQGTGGNTIYF. CDR3 coding DNA: TGTGCCAGCAGCCATCCCGCCCAAGGGACGGGAGGAAACACCATATATTTT.

This chain uses TRBV5-1 with TRBJ2-5; 8 bases are shared with TRBD2. The J segment lost 4 bases and the V segment lost 0 bases, leaving 5 bases of the junction unmatched. CDR1 SGHRS and CDR2 YFSETQ come from the germline V gene. The length of the CDR3 is 15 residues. CDR3 loop: CASSLGGTRGETQYF. The CDR3 DNA is TGCGCCAGCAGCTTGGGAGGGACTAGGGGAGAGACCCAGTACTTC.

V and J are TRBV25-1 and TRBJ2-5; maybe TRBD1 (5 bases). The germline V gene has CDR1 MGHDK and CDR2 SYGVNS. The CDR3 has 17 amino acids. V was trimmed by 3 bases and J by 4 bases, leaving 21 bases between them. The chain's CDR3 is CASSEINRWTQGETQYF. In nucleotides, the CDR3 is TGTGCCAGCAGTGAGATAAACAGGTGGACCCAAGGAGAGACCCAGTACTTC.

This rearrangement joins TRBV3-1 (or the pseudogene TRBV3-2) to TRBJ1-5; D perhaps matches TRBD1 (5 bases). With 4 bases removed from V and 7 bases from J, the gap between germline ends came to 14 bases. The germline V gene encodes CDR1 LGHDT and CDR2 YNNKEL (reference sequence). The CDR3 length is 14 residues. CDR3 amino acids: CASSLGTGGQPQHF. The CDR3 bases are TGTGCCAGCAGCCTTGGGACTGGGGGGCAGCCCCAGCATTTT.

This clone was detected only once. This chain joins TRBV10-3 and TRBJ2-3; 9 bases fit TRBD2. This CDR3 has 14 amino acids. After removal of 9 bases from V and 2 bases from J, the junction contained 6 bases not matched to a gene. Germline V gene lookup returns CDR1 ENHRY and CDR2 SYGVKD. Here the CDR3 reads CAMFSGSVTDTQYF. The CDR3 DNA is TGTGCCATGTTTAGCGGGAGTGTCACAGATACGCAGTATTTT.

The rearrangement joins TRBV5-1 to TRBJ2-1; TRBD2 matches at 8 bases. V lost 4 bases to trimming and J lost 9 bases; unmatched junction nucleotides: 12. Germline CDR1 reads SGHRS; CDR2 reads YFSETQ. This CDR3 contains 15 residues. As DNA, the CDR3 is TGCGCCAGCAGCCAGATGACCGGGACTAGTCCTGAGCAGTTCTTC. It codes for CASSQMTGTSPEQFF. Combining the CDR3 with reference TRBV5-1 and TRBJ2-1 gives the whole variable domain KAGVTQTPRYLIKTRGQQVTLSCSPISGHRSVSWYQQTPGQGLQFLFEYFSETQRNKGNFPGRFSGRQFSNSRSEMNVSTLELGDSALYLCASSQMTGTSPEQFFGPGTRLTVL.

This chain joins TRBV27 and TRBJ2-2, with TRBD2 matching 11 bases. Germline trimming cut 5 bases from V and 9 bases from J; bases unmatched to any gene: 8. The CDR3 is 15 amino acids. In germline, CDR1 is MNHEY, CDR2 SMNVEV (reference sequence). The CDR3 DNA sequence: TGTGCCAGCAGTCCGATTAGCGGGGGGGCGAGGGAGCTGTTTTTT. Translated: CASSPISGGARELFF.

The sample holds a few counts of this clone. This chain links TRBV12-5 with TRBJ2-7; TRBD1 aligns across 8 bases. V lost 6 bases, J lost 4 bases, and 8 bases stayed unmatched. The CDR3 runs 14 residues. Germline CDR1 and CDR2: LGHNT and FRNRAP. The CDR3: CASGHDRGLYEQYF. As DNA, the CDR3 is TGTGCTAGTGGCCATGACAGGGGATTATACGAGCAGTACTTC.

V is TRBV24-1 and J is TRBJ1-5, with 8 bases that match TRBD1. V trimming: 8 bases; J trimming: 3 bases; junction bases outside the gene matches: 8. The length of the CDR3 is 15 residues. Germline V lookup: CDR1 KGHDR, CDR2 SFDVKD. In DNA, the CDR3 is TGTGCCACCATTGTGGGACAGGTGGTCAATCAGCCCCAGCATTTT. Translation gives CATIVGQVVNQPQHF.

V and J are TRBV18 and TRBJ2-3; 7 bases match TRBD2. The germline V gene encodes CDR1 KGHSH and CDR2 LQKENI. The junction had 10 bases not matched to a gene; V was cut back by 2 bases and J by 5 bases. The CDR3 loop spans 16 amino acids. Here the CDR3 reads CASSPSGGGSGDTQYF. CDR3 in DNA: TGTGCCAGCTCACCATCGGGAGGAGGGAGTGGAGATACGCAGTATTTT.

The rearrangement uses TRBV19 and TRBJ1-4; D not certain. The CDR3 totals 14 residues. Trimming took 5 bases from V and 0 from J, leaving 7 bases between them. Germline lookup yields CDR1 LNHDA and CDR2 SQIVND (reference sequence). The CDR3 DNA reads TGTGCCAGTAGTCACGGAACAACTAATGAAAAACTGTTTTTT. Translating it yields CASSHGTTNEKLFF.

This clone was recorded a few times. The J gene is TRBJ2-7, the V gene TRBV7-3, with D perhaps matching TRBD2 (6 bases). Germline CDR1 SGHTA, CDR2 FQGTGA. The CDR3 sequence is 13 residues long. V was cut by 2 bases and J by 5 bases, with 10 bases left in between. The CDR3 loop reads CASSLVSGDEQYF. The CDR3 DNA reads as TGTGCCAGCAGCTTAGTGTCGGGGGACGAGCAGTACTTC.

The V gene is TRBV5-1, the J gene TRBJ2-7, with 8 positions matching TRBD2. The junction had 9 bases not matched to a gene; V was cut back by 4 bases and J by 3 bases. The CDR3 is 15 residues long. Germline lookup yields CDR1 SGHRS and CDR2 YFSETQ. The DNA of the CDR3 is TGCGCCAGCAGCGTGAATAGCGGGGCCTACTACGAGCAGTACTTC. Translating it yields CASSVNSGAYYEQYF.

In its sample, this clone was seen once. The CDR3 nucleotides are TGTGCCAGCAGTTACGTCGGACCTACAGATACGCAGTATTTT. This encodes CASSYVGPTDTQYF. The chain carries TRBV6-5 and TRBJ2-3, with D uncertain. Germline-derived CDR1 and CDR2 are MNHEY and SVGAGI. Deletions cut 2 bases from V and 3 bases from J, with 9 bases between. CDR3 length equals 14 residues.

The chain couples TRBV10-3 to TRBJ1-2; unclear D gene. Trimming pared 3 bases from V and 7 bases from J, leaving 15 bases between. This CDR3 spans 14 amino acids. From germline, CDR1 is ENHRY and CDR2 SYGVKD. The CDR3 nucleotides read TGTGCCATCAGTGATCCAACCCTGGCTCCTGGCTACACCTTC. This codes for CAISDPTLAPGYTF.

The chain has TRBV5-4 and TRBJ2-3; either TRBD1 or TRBD2 may fit D (5 bases each). The V and J ends lost 2 bases and 2 bases respectively, with 9 bases between them. The CDR3 covers 14 residues. Germline V gene sequence: CDR1 SGHNT, CDR2 YYREEE (reference sequence). The CDR3 protein is CASSFGAITDTQYF. For the CDR3, the DNA is TGTGCCAGCAGCTTCGGGGCGATCACAGATACGCAGTATTTT.

The rearrangement links TRBV5-6 to TRBJ1-2; D remains unclear. The V end was cut by 4 bases, the J end by 1 base, with 14 bases between. This CDR3 contains 15 residues. The germline V gene encodes CDR1 SGHDT and CDR2 YYEEEE. The CDR3 DNA follows: TGTGCCAGCAGCCCCTCGTGGCAGTATAACTATGGCTACACCTTC. Protein: CASSPSWQYNYGYTF.

The chain uses TRBV11-3 and TRBJ2-1; 9 bases match TRBD2. V lost 5 bases, J lost 0 bases, and 11 bases stayed unmatched. Germline values: CDR1 SGHNT, CDR2 YENEEA. The CDR3 has 18 amino acids. The DNA for the CDR3 is TGTGCCAGCAGCCCGGGGTCGACTAGCGGTCTCTCCTACAATGAGCAGTTCTTC. Its translation is CASSPGSTSGLSYNEQFF.

The gene calls are TRBV7-3 and TRBJ2-3; the D gene is possibly TRBD2 (7 bases). Germline CDR1 SGHTA, CDR2 FQGTGA. CDR3 length: 15 residues. The V end was cut by 5 bases, the J end by 3 bases, with 15 bases between. The DNA of the CDR3 is TGTGCCAGCAGCCCCGGCGGGGGCACGACAGATACGCAGTATTTT. Protein product: CASSPGGGTTDTQYF.

The V and J genes are TRBV5-1 and TRBJ1-1; D uncertain. CDR3 length: 14 residues. V was clipped by 4 bases and J by 1 base, with 11 bases between them. CDR1 and CDR2 from the germline V gene are SGHRS and YFSETQ. CDR3 region: CASSVDGRNTEAFF. CDR3 bases: TGCGCCAGCAGCGTGGACGGGAGGAACACTGAAGCTTTCTTT.

This clone was seen only a few times. The CDR3 DNA reads TGTGCCACCAGCAGAGCACTAGCGGAAAGCTCCTACAATGAGCAGTTCTTC. Translated: CATSRALAESSYNEQFF. The V and J genes are TRBV15 and TRBJ2-1; 8 positions match TRBD2. Trimming took 1 base from V and 0 from J; bases not matched to a gene: 5. Germline values: CDR1 LNHNV, CDR2 YYDKDF (reference sequence). CDR3 length: 17 residues.

V is TRBV4-2 and J is TRBJ2-5; D possibly corresponds to TRBD2 (6 bases). This CDR3 has 13 residues. Per germline, CDR1 LGHNA and CDR2 YNFKEQ. Trimming cost V 5 bases and J 2 bases, with 9 bases left between them. The CDR3 loop reads CASSWDLQETQYF. As DNA, the CDR3 is TGTGCCAGCAGCTGGGACTTGCAAGAGACCCAGTACTTC.

This sequence joins TRBV5-1 and TRBJ1-1; 7 positions agree with TRBD1. This CDR3 has 14 residues. Germline assignment: CDR1 SGHRS and CDR2 YFSETQ. V trimming: 4 bases; J trimming: 1 base; junction bases outside the gene matches: 4. CDR3 sequence reads: CASSLDRANTEAFF. The CDR3 DNA is TGCGCCAGCAGCCTTGACAGGGCGAACACTGAAGCTTTCTTT.

The genes are TRBV5-4 and TRBJ2-7; the match to TRBD2 covers 9 bases. Germline V gene lookup returns CDR1 SGHNT and CDR2 YYREEE (reference sequence). Germline trimming cut 0 bases from V and 3 bases from J; bases unmatched to any gene: 7. This CDR3 is 16 amino acids long. CDR3 sequence: CASSLAASGKYYEQYF. The CDR3 DNA is TGTGCCAGCAGCTTGGCGGCTAGCGGGAAGTACTACGAGCAGTACTTC.

This chain joins TRBV7-2 and TRBJ2-1, with TRBD2 matching 10 bases. Germline CDR1 and CDR2: SGHTA and FQGNSA. Trimming took 5 bases from V and 2 from J; bases not matched to a gene: 15. This CDR3 region has 19 residues. In DNA, the CDR3 is TGTGCCAGCAGCATTAGGATACTCGGAGCGGGAGGGACCTACAATGAGCAGTTCTTC. This encodes CASSIRILGAGGTYNEQFF.

The rearrangement links TRBV7-3 to TRBJ2-7, with 10 bases lining up with TRBD1. The CDR3 consists of 15 residues. Looked up from germline, CDR1 is SGHTA and CDR2 is FQGTGA. V shed 5 bases and J 5 bases; nucleotides not matched to a gene: 9. The CDR3 bases are TGTGCCAGCAGCCCCACGACAGGGGGCATCCACGAGCAGTACTTC. Translated: CASSPTTGGIHEQYF. The full variable domain, rest sourced from reference TRBV7-3 and TRBJ2-7, is GAGVSQTPSNKVTEKGKYVELRCDPISGHTALYWYRQSLGQGPEFLIYFQGTGAADDSGLPNDRFFAVRPEGSVSTLKIQRTERGDSAVYLCASSPTTGGIHEQYFGPGTRLTVT.